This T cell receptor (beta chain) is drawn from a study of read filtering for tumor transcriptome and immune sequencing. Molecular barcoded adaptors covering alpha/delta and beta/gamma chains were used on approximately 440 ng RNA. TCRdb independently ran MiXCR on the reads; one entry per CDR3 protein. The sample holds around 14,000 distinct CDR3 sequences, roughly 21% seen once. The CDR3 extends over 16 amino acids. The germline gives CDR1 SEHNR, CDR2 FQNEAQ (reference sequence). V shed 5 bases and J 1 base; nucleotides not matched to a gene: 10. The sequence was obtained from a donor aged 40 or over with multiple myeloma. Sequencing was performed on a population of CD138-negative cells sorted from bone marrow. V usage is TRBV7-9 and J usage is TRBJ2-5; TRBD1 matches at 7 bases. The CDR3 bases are TGTGCCAGCAGCGGCTATCGCGACAGGGCCCAAGAGACCCAGTACTTC. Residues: CASSGYRDRAQETQYF.